This entry lists 15 T cell receptor beta chains sequenced from one sample in a study of CD8 T cells in Susac syndrome. RNA, at about 0.45 to 1 ug, was reverse transcribed with random hexamers. From the immunoSEQ multiplex PCR reads, TCRdb called clonotypes with MiXCR, one entry per CDR3 protein. Of around 140,000 distinct CDR3 sequences listed, roughly 95% are singletons. What was sequenced was CD4+ T cells from PBMCs. Receptors originate from a human donor with multiple sclerosis.

This chain uses TRBV15 with TRBJ2-5; D is perhaps TRBD1 (5 bases). Trimming cost V 3 bases and J 5 bases, with 16 bases left between them. The CDR3 totals 15 residues. Germline CDR1 reads LNHNV; CDR2 reads YYDKDF (reference sequence). The CDR3 is CATSSRAGFSETQYF. The CDR3 DNA reads TGTGCCACCAGCAGCAGGGCCGGTTTCTCCGAGACCCAGTACTTC.

This clonotype has just one count. The chain links TRBV19 to TRBJ2-1, with a tentative D call TRBD2 (6 bases). V was cut by 5 bases and J by 5 bases, with 22 bases left in between. Germline loops: CDR1 LNHDA, CDR2 SQIVND (reference sequence). The CDR3 consists of 17 residues. Here the CDR3 reads CASSPLRSSGYNNEQFF. In DNA form, the CDR3 reads TGTGCCAGTAGTCCGCTTAGGAGTAGCGGTTACAACAATGAGCAGTTCTTC.

The genes are TRBV7-2 and TRBJ2-1; TRBD2 aligns across 10 bases. V shed 7 bases and J 8 bases; nucleotides not matched to a gene: 8. In germline, CDR1 is SGHTA, CDR2 FQGNSA. The CDR3 totals 14 residues. The CDR3 region is CASKPAGGSDEQFF. In DNA, the CDR3 is TGTGCCAGCAAGCCAGCGGGGGGGTCTGATGAGCAGTTCTTC.

The CDR3 spells CASSQDAGTATDTQYF. CDR3 in DNA: TGTGCCAGCAGCCAAGATGCCGGGACAGCGACAGATACGCAGTATTTT. J is TRBJ2-3 and V is TRBV4-2; 7 nucleotides align to TRBD1. V shed 0 bases and J 3 bases; nucleotides not matched to a gene: 6. Germline V CDR1 and CDR2: LGHNA, YNFKEQ. The CDR3 extends over 16 amino acids.

The chain links TRBV2 to TRBJ1-1; D gene ambiguous. The length of the CDR3 is 16 residues. CDR1 is SNHLY, CDR2 FYNNEI, per germline. V shed 4 bases and J shed 3 bases, with 18 bases lying between them. CDR3 coding DNA: TGTGCCAGCAGTGCTGGTATCCCCCGGTCGGACACTGAAGCTTTCTTT. Its protein product is CASSAGIPRSDTEAFF.

The chain joins TRBV7-2 to TRBJ1-4; D unresolved. The V gene lost 5 bases and the J gene lost 0 bases, with 16 bases spanning the gap. Per germline, CDR1 SGHTA and CDR2 FQGNSA. The CDR3 runs 17 residues. CDR3 in amino acids: CASSRPTERATNEKLFF. The CDR3 nucleotides read TGTGCCAGCAGCCGGCCGACTGAGCGCGCAACTAATGAAAAACTGTTTTTT.

In its sample, this clonotype was seen once. The J gene is TRBJ2-1, the V gene TRBV3-1; D is unresolved. Trimming shortened V by 5 bases and J by 4 bases, and 12 bases separated the two germline ends. Germline CDR1 and CDR2: LGHDT and YNNKEL (reference sequence). CDR3 length: 14 amino acids. CDR3 bases: TGTGCCAGCAGCTCCCGACCTGGTTACAATGAGCAGTTCTTC. Translation: CASSSRPGYNEQFF.

The chain uses TRBV20-1 and TRBJ2-3; D not resolved. The CDR3 runs 15 residues. V lost 6 bases and J lost 2, with 18 bases in between. The germline gives CDR1 DFQATT, CDR2 SNEGSKA (reference sequence). In DNA form, the CDR3 reads TGCAGTGCCCCCCCTTTAGGCGGAAACACAGATACGCAGTATTTT. Protein product: CSAPPLGGNTDTQYF.

The V call is TRBV5-1, the J call TRBJ2-2, with a possible D match to TRBD1 (6 bases). Germline CDR1 is SGHRS and CDR2 is YFSETQ. This CDR3 region has 16 residues. Between the trimmed V and J ends, which lost 0 bases and 4 bases, there was a span of 13 bases. In DNA form, the CDR3 reads TGCGCCAGCAGCTTGGCTGCCGACAGGAGCACCGGGGAGCTGTTTTTT. Protein product: CASSLAADRSTGELFF.

The chain couples TRBV6-2 or TRBV6-3 to TRBJ1-2; D perhaps matches TRBD1 (5 bases). CDR1 MNHEY and CDR2 SVGEGT come from the germline V gene. The CDR3 runs 13 residues. V was trimmed by 7 bases and J by 7 bases, leaving 16 bases between them. CDR3: CASIEPGRSGYTF. DNA for the CDR3: TGTGCCAGCATCGAACCGGGGCGAAGTGGCTACACCTTC.

As concerns this clonotype: At one end, the junction sequence differs from germline, possibly due to a read error. This rearrangement joins TRBV27 to TRBJ1-1; D remains unclear. This CDR3 spans 15 amino acids. The germline V gene has CDR1 MNHEY and CDR2 SMNVEV (reference sequence). The CDR3 loop is CASSPILPGETGAFF. CDR3 bases: TGTGCCAGCAGCCCCATCCTCCCGGGAGAAACTGGAGCTTTCTTT.

This chain connects TRBV19 to TRBJ2-4; possibly TRBD2 for D (6 bases). The V end lost 7 bases, the J end lost 1 base, and 11 bases lay between the germline ends. The CDR3 runs 14 residues. CDR1 is LNHDA and CDR2 is SQIVND in the germline V gene (reference sequence). For the CDR3, the DNA is TGTGCCAGTAATTTCCGGGGGGCCAAAAACATTCAGTACTTC. Amino acids: CASNFRGAKNIQYF.

This chain uses TRBV28 with TRBJ1-5; D may be TRBD1 (5 bases). The CDR3 runs 15 residues. Trimming removed 2 bases at V and 2 bases at J, with 10 bases between. CDR1 and CDR2 (germline): MDHEN, SYDVKM. DNA of the CDR3: TGTGCCAGCAGTTTACAGGGTTCGGGCAATCAGCCCCAGCATTTT. It is translated as CASSLQGSGNQPQHF.

The chain recombines TRBV7-9 with TRBJ2-4; TRBD2 matches at 10 bases. Per the germline V gene, CDR1 is SEHNR and CDR2 is FQNEAQ (reference sequence). The CDR3 has 14 amino acids. J was trimmed by 8 bases and V by 5 bases; bases with no gene match: 6. CDR3 loop: CASSTGLAIDIQYF. In DNA form, the CDR3 reads TGTGCCAGCAGCACGGGACTAGCGATAGACATTCAGTACTTC.

The CDR3 sequence is CASSYRLQTLIAKNIQYF. CDR3 nucleotides: TGTGCCAGCAGTTACAGGTTACAGACTCTGATAGCCAAAAACATTCAGTACTTC. This sequence joins TRBV6-2 or TRBV6-3 and TRBJ2-4, with D unclear. Trimming pared 2 bases from V and 0 bases from J, leaving 17 bases between. This CDR3 has 18 residues. CDR1 is MNHEY and CDR2 is SVGEGT in the germline V gene.